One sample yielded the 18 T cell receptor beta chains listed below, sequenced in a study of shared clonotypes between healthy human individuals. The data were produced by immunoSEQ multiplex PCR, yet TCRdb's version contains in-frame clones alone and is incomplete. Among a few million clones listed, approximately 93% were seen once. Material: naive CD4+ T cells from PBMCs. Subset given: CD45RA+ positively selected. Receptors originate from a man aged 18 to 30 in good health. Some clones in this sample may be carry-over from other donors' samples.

The CDR3 sequence is CASSLGTGGEVYEQYF. Written as DNA, the CDR3 is TGTGCCAGCAGCTTGGGTACAGGGGGCGAGGTCTACGAGCAGTACTTC. The chain carries TRBV5-6 and TRBJ2-7, with 9 bases that match TRBD1. From germline, CDR1 is SGHDT and CDR2 YYEEEE. CDR3 size: 16 residues. After removal of 0 bases from V and 3 bases from J, the junction contained 7 bases not matched to a gene.

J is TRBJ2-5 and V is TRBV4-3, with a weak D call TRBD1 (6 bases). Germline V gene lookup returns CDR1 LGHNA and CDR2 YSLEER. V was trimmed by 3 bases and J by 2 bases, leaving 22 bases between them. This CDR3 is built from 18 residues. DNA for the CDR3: TGCGCCAGCAGCCACCTATCAACGGGGCAGGGGAGACAAGAGACCCAGTACTTC. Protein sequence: CASSHLSTGQGRQETQYF.

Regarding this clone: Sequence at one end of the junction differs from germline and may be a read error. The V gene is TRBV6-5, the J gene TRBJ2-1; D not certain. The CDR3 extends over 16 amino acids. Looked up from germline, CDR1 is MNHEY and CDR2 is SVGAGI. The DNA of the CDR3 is TGTGCCAGCCGTTACCGTCAGCTGAGTAAATACAATGAGCAGTTCTTC. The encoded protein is CASRYRQLSKYNEQFF.

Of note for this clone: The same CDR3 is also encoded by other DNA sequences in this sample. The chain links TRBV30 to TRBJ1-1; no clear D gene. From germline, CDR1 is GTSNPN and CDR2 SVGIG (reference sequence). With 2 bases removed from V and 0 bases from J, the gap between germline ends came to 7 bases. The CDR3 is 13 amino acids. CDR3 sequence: CAWSPQLNTEAFF. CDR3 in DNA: TGTGCCTGGAGTCCGCAGTTGAACACTGAAGCTTTCTTT.

CDR3 coding DNA: TGTGCCAGCCAACGACAGTTTGGACCCTATGGCTACACCTTC. It is translated as CASQRQFGPYGYTF. This chain uses TRBV28 with TRBJ1-2; D perhaps matches TRBD1 (5 bases). Germline V gene sequence: CDR1 MDHEN, CDR2 SYDVKM. V was pared by 8 bases and J by 4 bases, with 17 bases between. The CDR3 runs to 14 residues.

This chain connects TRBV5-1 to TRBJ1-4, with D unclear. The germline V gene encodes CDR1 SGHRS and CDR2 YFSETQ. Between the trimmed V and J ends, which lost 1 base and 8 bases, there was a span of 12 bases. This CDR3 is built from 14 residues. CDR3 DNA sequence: TGCGCCAGCAGCTTGTACCTCCCAAGCGAAAAACTGTTTTTT. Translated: CASSLYLPSEKLFF.

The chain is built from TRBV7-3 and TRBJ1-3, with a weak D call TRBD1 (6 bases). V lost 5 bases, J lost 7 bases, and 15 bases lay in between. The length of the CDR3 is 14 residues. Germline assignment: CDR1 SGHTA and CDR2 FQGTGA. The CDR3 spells CASSAGTFGNTIYF. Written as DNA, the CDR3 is TGTGCCAGCAGCGCCGGGACATTTGGGAACACCATATATTTT.

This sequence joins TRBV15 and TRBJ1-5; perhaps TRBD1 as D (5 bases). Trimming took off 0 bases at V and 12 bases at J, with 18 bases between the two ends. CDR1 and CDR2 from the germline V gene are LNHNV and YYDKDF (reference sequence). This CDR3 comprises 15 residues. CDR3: CATSRDRVEYRYQHF. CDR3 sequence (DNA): TGTGCCACCAGCAGAGACAGGGTTGAGTATCGGTACCAGCATTTT.

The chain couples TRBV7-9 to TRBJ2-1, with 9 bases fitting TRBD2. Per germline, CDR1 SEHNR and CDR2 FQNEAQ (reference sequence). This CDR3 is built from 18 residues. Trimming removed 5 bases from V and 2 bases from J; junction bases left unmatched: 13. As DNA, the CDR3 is TGTGCCAGCAGCCAACCTGGGGCCCTAGCGGGACCCTACAATGAGCAGTTCTTC. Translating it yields CASSQPGALAGPYNEQFF.

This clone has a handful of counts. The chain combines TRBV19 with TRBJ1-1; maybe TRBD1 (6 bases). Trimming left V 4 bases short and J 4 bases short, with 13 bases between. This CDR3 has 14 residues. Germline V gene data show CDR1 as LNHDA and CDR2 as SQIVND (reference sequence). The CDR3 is CASSKALQGTEAFF. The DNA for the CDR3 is TGTGCCAGTAGTAAGGCTCTACAGGGCACTGAAGCTTTCTTT.

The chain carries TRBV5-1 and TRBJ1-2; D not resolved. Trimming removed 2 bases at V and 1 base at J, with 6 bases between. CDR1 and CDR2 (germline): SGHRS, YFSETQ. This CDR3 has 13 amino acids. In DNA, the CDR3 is TGCGCCAGCAGCTTTCAGATTAACTATGGCTACACCTTC. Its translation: CASSFQINYGYTF.

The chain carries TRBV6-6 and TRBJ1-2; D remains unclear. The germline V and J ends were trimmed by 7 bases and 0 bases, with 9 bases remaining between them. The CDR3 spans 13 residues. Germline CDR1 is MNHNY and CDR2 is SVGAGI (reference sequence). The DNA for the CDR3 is TGTGCCAGCAATACAGATGCTAACTATGGCTACACCTTC. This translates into CASNTDANYGYTF.

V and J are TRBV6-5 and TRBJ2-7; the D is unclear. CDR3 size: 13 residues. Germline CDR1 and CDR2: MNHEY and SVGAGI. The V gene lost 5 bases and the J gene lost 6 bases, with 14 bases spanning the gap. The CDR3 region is CASSPRLLTEQYF. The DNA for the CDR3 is TGTGCCAGCAGTCCAAGACTTTTGACCGAGCAGTACTTC.

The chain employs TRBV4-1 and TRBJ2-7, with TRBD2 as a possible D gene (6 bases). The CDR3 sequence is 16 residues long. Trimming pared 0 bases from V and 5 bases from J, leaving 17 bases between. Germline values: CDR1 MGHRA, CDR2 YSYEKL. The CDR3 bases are TGCGCCAGCAGCCAAGATCTTGCGGGAACAGCTAACGAGCAGTACTTC. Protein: CASSQDLAGTANEQYF.

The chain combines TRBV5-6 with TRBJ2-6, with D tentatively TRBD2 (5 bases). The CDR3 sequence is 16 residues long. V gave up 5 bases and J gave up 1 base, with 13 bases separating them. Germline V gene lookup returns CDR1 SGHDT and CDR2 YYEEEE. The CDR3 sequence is CASSRTSGSGANVLTF. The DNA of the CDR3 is TGTGCCAGCAGTCGTACGTCGGGATCTGGGGCCAACGTCCTGACTTTC.

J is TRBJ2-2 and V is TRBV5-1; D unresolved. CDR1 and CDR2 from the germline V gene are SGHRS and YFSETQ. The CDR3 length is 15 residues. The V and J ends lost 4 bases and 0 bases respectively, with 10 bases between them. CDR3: CASSVGSSNTGELFF. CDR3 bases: TGCGCCAGCAGCGTAGGCAGCTCGAACACCGGGGAGCTGTTTTTT.

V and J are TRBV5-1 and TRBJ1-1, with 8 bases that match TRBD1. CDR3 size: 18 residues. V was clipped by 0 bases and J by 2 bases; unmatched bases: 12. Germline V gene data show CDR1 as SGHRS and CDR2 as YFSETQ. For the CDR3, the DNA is TGCGCCAGCAGCTTGGCGGGGGCAGGGGGCCTGGGTAACACTGAAGCTTTCTTT. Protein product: CASSLAGAGGLGNTEAFF.

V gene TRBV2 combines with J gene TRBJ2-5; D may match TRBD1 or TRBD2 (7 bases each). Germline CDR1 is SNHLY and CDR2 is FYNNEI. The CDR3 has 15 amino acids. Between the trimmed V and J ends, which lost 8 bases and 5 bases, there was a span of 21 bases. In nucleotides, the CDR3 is TGTGCCAGCCGTCGACCGGCAGGGGGAGGGGAGACCCAGTACTTC. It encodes CASRRPAGGGETQYF.